This TCR beta chain was identified in a study of T cell repertoires in cytomegalovirus infection (dated by TCRdb to between 2018 and 2021). About the investigation overall: The HLA type of each donor mattered for the analysis, because public TCR beta signatures pointed to carriage of CMV infection along with the matching HLA type.

General conclusions and limits of the study: In both this cohort and an independent cohort of 350 to 400 donors, the cumulative frequency of public TCR beta family members distinguished carriers of CMV infection plus the relevant HLA type. The ex vivo response was dominated by HLA-C-restricted CMV-specific TCR beta clonotypes, and the single most frequent clonotype in two of eight donors was supplied by these HLA-C-restricted clonotypes.

This clonotype was counted at least ten times. Which antigen it targets is not known. No much larger clone is present one base from it, and per-base qualities are unavailable. Sequencing was carried out with an Illumina HiSeq 1500. TCRdb reworked the public reads: Q25 trimming with fastp, MiXCR clone assembly, productive beta chains retained. Each record represents a unique CDR3 protein, reported with the most common genes and DNA among its rows. Recorded for this sample are around 130,000 distinct CDR3 sequences; roughly 9% of them occurred a single time. 10% of the sample is in the top ten clones. The V end loses 6 bases and the J end loses 4 bases, and a stretch of 12 bases separates them. The CDR3 runs 13 residues from the cysteine to the phenylalanine. The retained sequence is limited to the CDR3, 39 bases, with the frame set at the first base.

In this chain, TRBV12-3 or TRBV12-4 is recombined with TRBJ1-2; possibly the D gene is TRBD1, per 5 matching bases. The TCR comes from a human donor in good health (CMV status not recorded). Some clones in this sample may be carry-over from other donors' samples. Source material: PBMCs. CDR3 region: CASRGTGFYGYTF. The nucleotide sequence is TGTGCCAGCAGAGGGACTGGATTCTATGGCTACACCTTC.